The 18 T cell receptor beta chains reported below all come from one sample, sequenced in a study of blood T cell repertoires in COVID-19. The method was immunoSEQ multiplex PCR; TCRdb's version includes in-frame clones alone and lacks a portion of them. The sample holds around 150,000 clones, about 81% seen once. The source material was peripheral blood. Every receptor here comes from an elderly woman with acute or convalescent COVID-19.

The chain is built from TRBV4-2 and TRBJ2-2; TRBD2 agrees at 10 bases. The CDR3 covers 17 residues. V lost 3 bases to trimming and J lost 1 base; unmatched junction nucleotides: 5. Per the germline V gene, CDR1 is LGHNA and CDR2 is YNFKEQ. The CDR3: CASSQYSGGLNTGELFF. CDR3 sequence (DNA): TGTGCCAGCAGCCAGTATAGCGGGGGGCTGAACACCGGGGAGCTGTTTTTT.

V gene TRBV18 combines with J gene TRBJ1-1; 8 nucleotides agree with TRBD1. The CDR3 extends over 17 amino acids. Germline trimming cut 1 base from V and 1 base from J; bases unmatched to any gene: 8. Germline V gene data show CDR1 as KGHSH and CDR2 as LQKENI. CDR3 sequence reads: CASSPLFPGQANTEAFF. CDR3 nucleotides: TGTGCCAGCTCACCACTGTTTCCGGGACAGGCGAACACTGAAGCTTTCTTT.

The chain links TRBV6-6 to TRBJ1-1, with 9 bases identical to TRBD1. CDR1 is MNHNY, CDR2 SVGAGI, per germline (reference sequence). The CDR3 runs to 12 residues. V shed 9 bases and J 11 bases; nucleotides not matched to a gene: 10. This CDR3 is CASQNRGRRAFF. DNA for the CDR3: TGTGCCAGTCAGAACAGGGGGCGCCGGGCTTTCTTT.

The genes are TRBV30 and TRBJ2-5; no clear D gene. This CDR3 is 13 amino acids long. The V end was cut by 0 bases, the J end by 2 bases, with 7 bases between. Germline CDR1 and CDR2: GTSNPN and SVGIG (reference sequence). CDR3 sequence reads: CAWSVVQQETQYF. The CDR3 region has the DNA TGTGCCTGGAGTGTAGTTCAGCAAGAGACCCAGTACTTC.

This clone was recorded only once. The chain couples TRBV29-1 to TRBJ1-5, with D tentatively TRBD1 (5 bases). The CDR3 is made up of 15 amino acids. Trimming stripped 5 bases from V and 2 bases from J, with 16 bases between. In germline, CDR1 is SQVTM, CDR2 ANQGSEA. CDR3 DNA sequence: TGCAGCGTTTTAACAAGTAAACAGGGCAATCAGCCCCAGCATTTT. This translates into CSVLTSKQGNQPQHF.

This chain uses TRBV11-3 with TRBJ2-1; 9 nucleotides match TRBD2. With V trimmed by 9 bases and J by 5 bases, 17 bases remained unmatched. The germline V gene encodes CDR1 SGHNT and CDR2 YENEEA. The CDR3 consists of 17 residues. The CDR3 is CARKRVAGGPGDNEQFF. CDR3 DNA sequence: TGTGCCAGGAAAAGGGTGGCGGGAGGGCCTGGAGACAATGAGCAGTTCTTC.

The gene calls are TRBV12-3 or TRBV12-4 and TRBJ2-2, with D hard to call. This CDR3 spans 12 amino acids. V was clipped by 7 bases and J by 9 bases, with 12 bases between them. The CDR3 spells CASTIATRELFF. The CDR3, as DNA: TGTGCCAGCACCATAGCAACCCGGGAGCTGTTTTTT.

The chain uses TRBV11-3 and TRBJ2-5; 10 nucleotides line up with TRBD2. This CDR3 is built from 17 residues. CDR1 SGHNT and CDR2 YENEEA come from the germline V gene. The J segment lost 4 bases and the V segment lost 4 bases, leaving 12 bases of the junction unmatched. For the CDR3, the DNA is TGTGCCAGCAGCTCTCGGAACCTAGCGGGAGTTGGAGAGACCCAGTACTTC. Translated, it gives CASSSRNLAGVGETQYF.

The count of this clone is one. V and J are TRBV7-2 and TRBJ1-5; maybe TRBD1 (5 bases). V gave up 0 bases and J gave up 2 bases, with 11 bases separating them. The CDR3 is 16 amino acids. Looked up from germline, CDR1 is SGHTA and CDR2 is FQGNSA. CDR3 amino acids: CASSLAVLQGNQPQHF. The CDR3 region has the DNA TGTGCCAGCAGCTTAGCAGTCCTACAGGGCAATCAGCCCCAGCATTTT.

The chain recombines TRBV11-2 with TRBJ2-7, with D possibly TRBD1 on 5 matching bases. The V end lost 5 bases, the J end lost 4 bases, and 15 bases lay between the germline ends. The CDR3 totals 14 residues. Per the germline V gene, CDR1 is SGHAT and CDR2 is FQNNGV. In DNA, the CDR3 is TGTGCCAGCAGCCCCAGTAGTAGGGGTTACGAGCAGTACTTC. Translation: CASSPSSRGYEQYF.

The V and J genes are TRBV5-1 and TRBJ2-5; 10 bases agree with TRBD1. The CDR3 totals 16 residues. Trimming removed 4 bases from V and 2 bases from J; junction bases left unmatched: 8. Germline CDR1 reads SGHRS; CDR2 reads YFSETQ. DNA of the CDR3: TGCGCCAGCAGCACGGGGACAGGGGCGAGGCAAGAGACCCAGTACTTC. Residues: CASSTGTGARQETQYF.

This clone was observed a handful of times. This chain links TRBV28 with TRBJ1-3; D unclear. Deletions cut 2 bases from V and 0 bases from J, with 14 bases between. Germline CDR1 reads MDHEN; CDR2 reads SYDVKM. The CDR3 has 17 amino acids. Written as DNA, the CDR3 is TGTGCCAGCAGTTTACGGACTCTGCGGGTCTCTGGAAACACCATATATTTT. This translates into CASSLRTLRVSGNTIYF. Complete variable domain (other parts from reference TRBV28 and TRBJ1-3): DVKVTQSSRYLVKRTGEKVFLECVQDMDHENMFWYRQDPGLGLRLIYFSYDVKMKEKGDIPEGYSVSREKKERFSLILESASTNQTSMYLCASSLRTLRVSGNTIYFGEGSWLTVV.

The chain joins TRBV9 to TRBJ1-5; a weak D match, TRBD1 (5 bases). Germline CDR1 and CDR2: SGDLS and YYNGEE. Trimming shortened V by 4 bases and J by 5 bases, and 7 bases separated the two germline ends. This CDR3 has 12 amino acids. The CDR3 DNA follows: TGTGCCAGCAGCCAGGGTGATCAGCCCCAGCATTTT. Protein product: CASSQGDQPQHF.

The sample holds one count of this clone. The CDR3: CASLCFAGGSYNEQFF. CDR3 coding DNA: TGCGCCAGCCTCTGTTTCGCGGGGGGATCCTACAATGAGCAGTTCTTC. This sequence joins TRBV4-3 and TRBJ2-1; TRBD2 agrees at 8 bases. The V segment lost 8 bases and the J segment 1 base; nucleotides outside the gene matches: 10. This CDR3 has 16 amino acids. From germline, CDR1 is LGHNA and CDR2 YSLEER.

CDR3 amino acids: CSVAGQGSSGNTIYF. Here the CDR3 DNA reads TGCAGCGTCGCGGGACAGGGAAGCTCTGGAAACACCATATATTTT. V gene TRBV29-1 combines with J gene TRBJ1-3; 9 nucleotides agree with TRBD1. Germline lookup yields CDR1 SQVTM and CDR2 ANQGSEA. V lost 6 bases, J lost 0 bases, and 6 bases stayed unmatched. The CDR3 totals 15 residues.

This sequence joins TRBV6-5 and TRBJ2-4; TRBD2 matches at 9 bases. CDR3 size: 15 residues. J was trimmed by 9 bases and V by 5 bases; bases with no gene match: 11. CDR1 is MNHEY, CDR2 SVGAGI, per germline. DNA of the CDR3: TGTGCCAGCAGTCGCGCCGGGACTAGCTATGGCATTCAGTACTTC. Translated, it gives CASSRAGTSYGIQYF.

The chain links TRBV2 to TRBJ1-1; 9 bases line up with TRBD1. Germline V lookup: CDR1 SNHLY, CDR2 FYNNEI. The ends lost 8 bases at V and 4 bases at J; junction bases unmatched: 8. This CDR3 is built from 14 residues. This CDR3 reads CASQQGALITEAFF. In DNA, the CDR3 is TGTGCCAGCCAACAGGGGGCCCTTATCACTGAAGCTTTCTTT. The full variable domain, rest sourced from reference TRBV2 and TRBJ1-1, is EPEVTQTPSHQVTQMGQEVILRCVPISNHLYFYWYRQILGQKVEFLVSFYNNEISEKSEIFDDQFSVERPDGSNFTLKIRSTKLEDSAMYFCASQQGALITEAFFGQGTRLTVV.

This chain joins TRBV28 and TRBJ2-7; 12 bases align to TRBD2. The V gene's germline CDR1 is MDHEN and CDR2 SYDVKM. Losses at the gene ends were 8 bases for V and 6 bases for J; bases not matched to a gene: 14. The CDR3 has 16 amino acids. The CDR3 loop reads CASRNPGLAGSSEQYF. As DNA, the CDR3 is TGTGCCAGCCGAAATCCGGGACTAGCGGGCAGTAGCGAGCAGTACTTC. Full variable domain (outside the CDR3, taken from reference TRBV28 and TRBJ2-7): DVKVTQSSRYLVKRTGEKVFLECVQDMDHENMFWYRQDPGLGLRLIYFSYDVKMKEKGDIPEGYSVSREKKERFSLILESASTNQTSMYLCASRNPGLAGSSEQYFGPGTRLTVT.